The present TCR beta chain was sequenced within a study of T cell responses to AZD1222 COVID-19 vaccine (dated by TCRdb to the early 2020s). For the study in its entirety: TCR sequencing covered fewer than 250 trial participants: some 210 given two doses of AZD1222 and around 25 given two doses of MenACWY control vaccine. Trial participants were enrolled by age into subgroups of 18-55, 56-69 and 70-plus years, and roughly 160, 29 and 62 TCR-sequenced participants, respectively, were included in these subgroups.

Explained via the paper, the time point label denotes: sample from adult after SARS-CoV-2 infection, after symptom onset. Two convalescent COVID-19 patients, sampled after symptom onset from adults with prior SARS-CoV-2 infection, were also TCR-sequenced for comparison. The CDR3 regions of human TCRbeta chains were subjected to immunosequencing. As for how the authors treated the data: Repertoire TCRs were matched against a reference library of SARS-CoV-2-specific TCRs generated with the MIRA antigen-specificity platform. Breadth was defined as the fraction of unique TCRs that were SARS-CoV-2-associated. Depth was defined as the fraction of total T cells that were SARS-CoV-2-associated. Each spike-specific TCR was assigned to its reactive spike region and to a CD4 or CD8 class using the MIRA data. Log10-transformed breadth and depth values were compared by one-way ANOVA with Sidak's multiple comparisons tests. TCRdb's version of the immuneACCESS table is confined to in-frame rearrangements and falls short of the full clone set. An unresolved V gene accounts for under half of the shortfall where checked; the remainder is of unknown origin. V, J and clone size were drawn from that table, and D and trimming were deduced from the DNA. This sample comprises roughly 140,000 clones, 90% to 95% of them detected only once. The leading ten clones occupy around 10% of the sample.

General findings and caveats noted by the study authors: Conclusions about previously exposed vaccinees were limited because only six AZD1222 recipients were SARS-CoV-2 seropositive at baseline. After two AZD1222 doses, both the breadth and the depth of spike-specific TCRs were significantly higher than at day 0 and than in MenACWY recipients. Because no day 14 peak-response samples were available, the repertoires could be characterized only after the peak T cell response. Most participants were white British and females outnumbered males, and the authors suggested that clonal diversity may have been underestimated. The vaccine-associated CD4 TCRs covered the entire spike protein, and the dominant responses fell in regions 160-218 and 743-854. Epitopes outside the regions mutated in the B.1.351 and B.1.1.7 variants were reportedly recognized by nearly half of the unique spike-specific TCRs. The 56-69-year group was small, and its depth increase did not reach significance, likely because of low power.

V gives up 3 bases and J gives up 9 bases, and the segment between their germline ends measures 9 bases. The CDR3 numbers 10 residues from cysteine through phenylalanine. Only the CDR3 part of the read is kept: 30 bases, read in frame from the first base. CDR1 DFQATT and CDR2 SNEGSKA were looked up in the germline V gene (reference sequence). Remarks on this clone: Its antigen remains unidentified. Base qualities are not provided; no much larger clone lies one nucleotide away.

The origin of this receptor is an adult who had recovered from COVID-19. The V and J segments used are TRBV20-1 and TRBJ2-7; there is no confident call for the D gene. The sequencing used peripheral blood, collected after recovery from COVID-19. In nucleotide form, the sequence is TGCAGTGCTAGTCTAGATGTGCAGTACTTC. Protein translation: CSASLDVQYF.